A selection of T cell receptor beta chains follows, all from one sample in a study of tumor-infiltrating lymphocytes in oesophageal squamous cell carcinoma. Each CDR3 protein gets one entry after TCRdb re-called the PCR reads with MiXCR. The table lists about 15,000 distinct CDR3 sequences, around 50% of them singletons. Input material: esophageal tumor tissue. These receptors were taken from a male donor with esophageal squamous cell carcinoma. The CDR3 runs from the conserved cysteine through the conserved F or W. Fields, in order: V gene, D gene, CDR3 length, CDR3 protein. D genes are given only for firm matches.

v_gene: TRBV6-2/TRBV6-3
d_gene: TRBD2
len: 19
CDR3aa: CASSYSSRESGRATHGQYF

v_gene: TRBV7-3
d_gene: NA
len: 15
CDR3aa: CASSQFQGFGETQYF

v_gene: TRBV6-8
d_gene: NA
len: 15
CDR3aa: CASRPNRLVNTEAFF

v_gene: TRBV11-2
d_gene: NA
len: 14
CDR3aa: CASSLDRTPPTQYF

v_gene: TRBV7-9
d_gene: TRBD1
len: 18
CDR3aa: CASRLPGQGDSGANVLTF

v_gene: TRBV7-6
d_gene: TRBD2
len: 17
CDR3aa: CASSLGGGRADAGELFF

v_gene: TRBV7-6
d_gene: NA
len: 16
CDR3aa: CASSPTSGPFGNEQFF

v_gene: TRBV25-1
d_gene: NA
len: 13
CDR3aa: CASRTQWGTEAFF

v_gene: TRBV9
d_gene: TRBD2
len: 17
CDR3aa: CASSVGGGTSGSNEQFF

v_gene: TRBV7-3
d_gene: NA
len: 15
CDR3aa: CASSPPGGRKNIQYF

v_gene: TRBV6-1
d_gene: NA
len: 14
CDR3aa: CASSYYHRTDEQYF

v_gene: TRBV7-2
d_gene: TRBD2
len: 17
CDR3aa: CASSSRLAGLSTDTQYF

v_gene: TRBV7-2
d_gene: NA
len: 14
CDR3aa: CASSPWAPGTEAFF

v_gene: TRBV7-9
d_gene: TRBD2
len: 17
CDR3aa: CASSFGEAGVTKNIQYF

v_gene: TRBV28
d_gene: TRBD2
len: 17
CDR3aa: CASSFPSGGAAKNIQYF

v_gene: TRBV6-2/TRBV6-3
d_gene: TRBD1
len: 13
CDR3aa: CASSAGGGTEAFF

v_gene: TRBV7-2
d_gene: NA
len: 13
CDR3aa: CASSSGSYNEQYF

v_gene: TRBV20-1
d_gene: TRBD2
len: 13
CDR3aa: CSALKIAGDEQFF

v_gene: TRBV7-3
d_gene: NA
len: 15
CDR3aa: CASSCPPTGRETQYF

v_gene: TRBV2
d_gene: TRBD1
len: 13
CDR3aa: CASSVTGAETQYF

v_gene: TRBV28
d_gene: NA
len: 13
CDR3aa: CASRKQGPYGYTF

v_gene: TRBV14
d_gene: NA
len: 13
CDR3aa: CASSQDLRGEQFF

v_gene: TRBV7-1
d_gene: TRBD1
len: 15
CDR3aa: CASSAQGADNSPLHF

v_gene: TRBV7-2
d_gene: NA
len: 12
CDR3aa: CASSPLYNEQYF

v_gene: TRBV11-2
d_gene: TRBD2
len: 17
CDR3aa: CASSRWATSGAEYEQYF

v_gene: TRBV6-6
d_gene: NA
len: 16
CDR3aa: CASSYGQISGANVLTF

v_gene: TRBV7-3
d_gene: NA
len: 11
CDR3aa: CASSLLTEQYF

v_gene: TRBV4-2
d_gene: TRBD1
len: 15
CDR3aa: CASSQDLQGAETQYF

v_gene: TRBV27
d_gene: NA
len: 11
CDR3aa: CASGLPYEQYF

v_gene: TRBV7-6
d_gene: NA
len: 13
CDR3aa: CASSGTINNEQFF

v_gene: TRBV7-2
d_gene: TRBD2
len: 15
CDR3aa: CASSLRLAGSGEQYF

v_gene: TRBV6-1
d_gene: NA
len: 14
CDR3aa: CASSERDGTDTKYF

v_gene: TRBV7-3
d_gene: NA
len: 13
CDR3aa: CASSLGKGDIQYF

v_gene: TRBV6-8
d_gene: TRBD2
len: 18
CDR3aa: CASSAGTSGSGGPDTQYF

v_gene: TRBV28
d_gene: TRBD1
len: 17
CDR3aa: CASSLPGQGMNSDTQYF

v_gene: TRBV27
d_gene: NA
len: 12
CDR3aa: CASRELVGEQFF

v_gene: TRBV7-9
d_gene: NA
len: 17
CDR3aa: CASSPTRGGHVHNEQFF

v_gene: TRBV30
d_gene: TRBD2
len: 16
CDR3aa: CASDRGAGDARETQYF

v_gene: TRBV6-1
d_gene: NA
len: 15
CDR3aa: CASSPLWGGDGGYTF

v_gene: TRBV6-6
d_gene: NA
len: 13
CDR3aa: CASMGGASYEQFF

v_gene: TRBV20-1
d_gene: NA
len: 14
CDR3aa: CSASGGTANNEQFF

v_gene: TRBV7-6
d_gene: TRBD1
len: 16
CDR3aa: CASSRRQGESGNTIYF

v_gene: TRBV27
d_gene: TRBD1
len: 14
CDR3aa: CASSSGTASYEQYF

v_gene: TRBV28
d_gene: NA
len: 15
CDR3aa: CASSSSRVRRETQYF

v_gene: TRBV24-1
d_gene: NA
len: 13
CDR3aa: CATSDLAYGTQYF

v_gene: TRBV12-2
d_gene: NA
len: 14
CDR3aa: CASRLNRVQETQYF

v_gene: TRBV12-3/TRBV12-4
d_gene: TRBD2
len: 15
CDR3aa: CASMRAGVATDTQYF

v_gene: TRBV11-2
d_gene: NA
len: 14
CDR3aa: CASSLGHIFYGYTF

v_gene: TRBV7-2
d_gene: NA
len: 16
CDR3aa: CASSPRASDQINEQYF

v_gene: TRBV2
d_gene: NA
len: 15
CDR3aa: CASSEGGGVYEKLFF

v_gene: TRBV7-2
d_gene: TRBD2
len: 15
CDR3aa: CASSPTSGGYNEQYF

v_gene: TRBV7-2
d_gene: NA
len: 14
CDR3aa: CASSLGQGANVLTF

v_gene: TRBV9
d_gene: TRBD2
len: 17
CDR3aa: CASSVGTGTSGSHEQYF